This T cell receptor (beta chain) was captured in a study of control samples from healthy donors and cancer patients. The method was immunoSEQ multiplex PCR; TCRdb's version includes in-frame clones alone and lacks a portion of them. This table holds about 190,000 clones, approximately 91% found once. The CDR3 spans 17 residues. Per the germline V gene, CDR1 is SGDLS and CDR2 is YYNGEE. The J segment lost 6 bases and the V segment lost 0 bases, leaving 12 bases of the junction unmatched. The V call is TRBV9, the J call TRBJ1-2; TRBD1 matches 9 bases. The TCR was taken from a young man in good health. The sequenced sample consisted of blood. The CDR3 here is CASSVGLPTGGHHGYTF. In nucleotides, the CDR3 is TGTGCCAGCAGCGTAGGCCTACCGACAGGGGGGCATCATGGCTACACCTTC.